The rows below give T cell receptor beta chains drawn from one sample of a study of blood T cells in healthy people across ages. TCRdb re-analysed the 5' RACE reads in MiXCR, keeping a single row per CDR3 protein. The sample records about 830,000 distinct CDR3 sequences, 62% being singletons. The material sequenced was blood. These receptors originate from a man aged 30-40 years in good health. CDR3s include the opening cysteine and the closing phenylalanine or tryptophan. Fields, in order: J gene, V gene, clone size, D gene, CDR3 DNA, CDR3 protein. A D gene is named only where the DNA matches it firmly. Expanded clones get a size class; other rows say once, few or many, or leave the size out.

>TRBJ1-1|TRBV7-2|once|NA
TGTGCCAGCAGCTTATATGATCGGTCTGAAGCTTTCTTT
CASSLYDRSEAFF
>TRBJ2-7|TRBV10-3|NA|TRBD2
TGTGCCATCAGTGTGTTCGGGGGGAACTCCTACGAGCAGTACTTC
CAISVFGGNSYEQYF
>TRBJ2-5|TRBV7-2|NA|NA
TGTGCCAGCAGCTTCAGGCCCAAGGAGACCCAGTACTTC
CASSFRPKETQYF
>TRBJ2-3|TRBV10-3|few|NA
TGTGCCATCAGCGCAAATCGAGGTAGCACAGATACGCAGTATTTT
CAISANRGSTDTQYF
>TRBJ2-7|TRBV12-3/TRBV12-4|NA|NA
TGTGCCAGCAGCCAACTAGGACACACCTACGAGCAGTACTTC
CASSQLGHTYEQYF
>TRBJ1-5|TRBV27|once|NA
TGTGCCAGCCGCACTTGGGGGGGGGGTCATCATCAGCCCCAGCATTTT
CASRTWGGGHHQPQHF
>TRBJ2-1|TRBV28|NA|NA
TGTGCCAGCAGTACATCAGGGGTAGCTGAGCAGTTCTTC
CASSTSGVAEQFF
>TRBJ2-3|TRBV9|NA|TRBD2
TGTGCCAGCAGTGACCGGGGGGGCGGTCCTAGCACAGATACGCAGTATTTT
CASSDRGGGPSTDTQYF
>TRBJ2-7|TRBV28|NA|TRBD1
TGTGCCAGCATCCCTGACAGGGATGCCTACGAGCAGTACTTC
CASIPDRDAYEQYF
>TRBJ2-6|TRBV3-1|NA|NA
TGTGCCAGCAGCCGCGCCGTCGGGGCTGGGGCCAACGTCCTGACTTTC
CASSRAVGAGANVLTF
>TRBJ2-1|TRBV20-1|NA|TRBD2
TGCAGTGCTAGAGATCTAGCGGGGGGCGCCGACAATGAGCAGTTCTTC
CSARDLAGGADNEQFF
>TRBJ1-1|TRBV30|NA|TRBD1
TGTGCCTGGAGCGGACAGGGTCGAGAAGCTTTCTTT
CAWSGQGREAFF
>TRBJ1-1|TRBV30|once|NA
TGTGCCTGGGACAGCCTGAACCCTGAAGCTTTCTTT
CAWDSLNPEAFF
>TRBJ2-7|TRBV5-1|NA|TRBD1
TGCGCCAGCAGCCGAACCCCGGGACAGGGGGCGTACGAGCAGTACTTC
CASSRTPGQGAYEQYF
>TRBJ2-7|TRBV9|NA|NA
TGTGCCAGCAGCCCCCGTCGGGCTACCCTAAGGAACGAGCAGTACTTC
CASSPRRATLRNEQYF
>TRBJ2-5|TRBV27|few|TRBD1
TGTGCCAGCAGTGGGACAGCACGAGAGACCCAGTACTTC
CASSGTARETQYF
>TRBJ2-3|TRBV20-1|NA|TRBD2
TGCAGTGCTAGAGATGGGGCGGGAGTAACAGATACGCAGTATTTT
CSARDGAGVTDTQYF
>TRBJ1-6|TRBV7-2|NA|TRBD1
TGTGCCAGCAGCATCGGGACAGAAAATTCACCCCTCCACTTT
CASSIGTENSPLHF
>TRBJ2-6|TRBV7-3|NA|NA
TGTGCCAGCAGCTTACCCGGGAATGGGGCCAACGTCCTGACTTTC
CASSLPGNGANVLTF
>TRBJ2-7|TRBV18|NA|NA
TGTGCCAGCTCACCCGTAGGGGCCTACGAGCAGTACTTC
CASSPVGAYEQYF
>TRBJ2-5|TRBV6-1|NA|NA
TGTGCCAGCAGTGAAGGCTGGGAAGAGACCCAGTACTTC
CASSEGWEETQYF
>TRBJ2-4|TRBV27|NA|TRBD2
TGTGCCAGCAGTTCCTCCCTAGCGGGGGGCGAAAACATTCAGTACTTC
CASSSSLAGGENIQYF
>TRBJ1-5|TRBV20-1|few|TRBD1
TGCAGTGCTAGAGATAGCGGGGGGGGACAGGCAAACCAGCCCCAGCATTTT
CSARDSGGGQANQPQHF
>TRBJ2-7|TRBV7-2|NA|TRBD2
TGTGCCAGCAGCTTAGTAGCGGGGGAAGGGGCCTACGAGCAGTACTTC
CASSLVAGEGAYEQYF
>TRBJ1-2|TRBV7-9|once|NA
TGTGCCAGCAGCTTTTCCGGGACACCATATGGCTACACCTTC
CASSFSGTPYGYTF
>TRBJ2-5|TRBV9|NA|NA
TGTGCCAGCAGCGTAGTGCCGGGTCTTAGGGAGACCCAGTACTTC
CASSVVPGLRETQYF
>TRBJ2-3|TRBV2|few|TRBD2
TGTGCCAGCAGTTCTCGACTAGCGGCCACAGATACGCAGTATTTT
CASSSRLAATDTQYF
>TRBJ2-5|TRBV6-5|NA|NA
TGTGCCAGCAGTTATCGAACCCCTGGGCCGCAGTACTTC
CASSYRTPGPQYF
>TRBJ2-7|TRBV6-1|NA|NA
TGTGCCAGCAGTGTAGTGGGTGACGGAGGATTCTACGAGCAGTACTTC
CASSVVGDGGFYEQYF
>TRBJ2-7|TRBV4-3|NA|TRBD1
TGCGCCGGCAGCCTAGACTCGGGACAGGGCTACGAGCAGTACTTC
CAGSLDSGQGYEQYF
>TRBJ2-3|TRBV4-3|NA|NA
TGCGCCAGCAGCCAAGGGGGAGGAACCCCGACGCAGTATTTT
CASSQGGGTPTQYF